Following are 3 T cell receptor beta chains from one sample sequenced in a study of cytomegalovirus exposure and HLA in healthy donors. The PCR employed 60 Vbeta primers together with 13 Jbeta primers. Here immunoSEQ multiplex PCR was the method, and the copy in TCRdb shows in-frame clones only, minus some. Of 97,000 or so clones listed, around 70% are singletons. Material for sequencing was PBMCs. The receptors come from a middle-aged man in good health and CMV-seronegative.

DNA for the CDR3: TGTGCCAGCTCACCTACACAGGGGGCGTCGGAAAAACTGTTTTTT. Translated, it gives CASSPTQGASEKLFF. This rearrangement joins TRBV18 to TRBJ1-4, with 9 nucleotides matching TRBD1. The length of the CDR3 is 15 residues. V dropped 3 bases and J dropped 8; count of bases not matched to a gene: 7. CDR1 is KGHSH, CDR2 LQKENI, per germline.

The chain combines TRBV7-9 with TRBJ2-5, with 9 bases that match TRBD1. The tail of the sequence fits TRBJ2-7 better, so the J call may be wrong. CDR1 is SEHNR and CDR2 is FQNEAQ in the germline V gene (reference sequence). This CDR3 has 14 amino acids. DNA for the CDR3: TGTGCCAGCAGCCGCCGGGACAGGGCCTACGAGCAGTACTTC. Translating it yields CASSRRDRAYEQYF.

In this sample, this clone turned up a few times. The rearrangement joins TRBV28 to TRBJ1-5, with D unclear. The CDR3 length is 19 residues. In germline, CDR1 is MDHEN, CDR2 SYDVKM. The germline V and J ends were trimmed by 2 bases and 11 bases, with 31 bases remaining between them. CDR3 bases: TGTGCCAGCAGTTTAGGTTTTGGGAGGGAAGGATCTTACCAAAAGGCCCAGCATTTT. The encoded protein is CASSLGFGREGSYQKAQHF.